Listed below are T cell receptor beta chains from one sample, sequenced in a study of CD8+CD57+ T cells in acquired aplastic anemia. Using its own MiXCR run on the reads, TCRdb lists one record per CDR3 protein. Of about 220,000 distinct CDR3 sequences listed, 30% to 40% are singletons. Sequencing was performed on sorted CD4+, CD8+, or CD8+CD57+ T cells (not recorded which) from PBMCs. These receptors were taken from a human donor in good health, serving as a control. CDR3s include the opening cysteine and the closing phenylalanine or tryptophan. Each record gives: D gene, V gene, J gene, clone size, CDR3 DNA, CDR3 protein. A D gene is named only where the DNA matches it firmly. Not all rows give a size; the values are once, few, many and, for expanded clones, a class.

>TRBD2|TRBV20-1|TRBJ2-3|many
TGCAGTGCTAGAGAGGGGGGGACAGATACGCAGTATTTT
CSAREGGTDTQYF
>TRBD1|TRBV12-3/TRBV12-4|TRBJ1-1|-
TGTGCCAGCAGTCCAGGACAGGGCTTCTTTTCCACTGAAGCTTTCTTT
CASSPGQGFFSTEAFF
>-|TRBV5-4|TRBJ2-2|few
TGTGCCAGCAGCTTGGGCAGTCAAATAGGGGAGCTGTTTTTT
CASSLGSQIGELFF
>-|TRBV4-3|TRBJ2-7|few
TGCGCCAGCAGCCAAGAGGCGGGAAGCTACGAGCAGTACTTC
CASSQEAGSYEQYF
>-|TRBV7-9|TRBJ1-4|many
TGTGCCAGCAGCTTAACTCCGGGGGCGTCCGAAAAACTGTTTTTT
CASSLTPGASEKLFF
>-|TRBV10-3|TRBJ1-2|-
TGTGCCTCCACGCCAGGGCCGGATGGCTACACCTTC
CASTPGPDGYTF
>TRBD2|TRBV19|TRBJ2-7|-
TGTGCCAGTAGTGGTAGCGGGATTCCGCAGGAGCAGTACTTC
CASSGSGIPQEQYF
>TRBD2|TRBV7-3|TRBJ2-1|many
TGTGCCTGCTTGCGCGGGAGTTCGGACAATGAGCAGTTCTTC
CACLRGSSDNEQFF
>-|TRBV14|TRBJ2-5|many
TGTGCCAGCAGCCCTCAGGGAGAGACCCAGTACTTC
CASSPQGETQYF
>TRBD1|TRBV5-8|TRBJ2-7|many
TGTGCCAGCAGCCACGGACAGGGGTCCTCCTACGAGCAGTACTTC
CASSHGQGSSYEQYF
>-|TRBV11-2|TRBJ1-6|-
TGTGCCAGCTCACCAAGGTTTATCGGGGGCACTGGGAATTCACCCCTCCACTTT
CASSPRFIGGTGNSPLHF
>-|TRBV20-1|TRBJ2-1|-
TGCACTGCTAGAGATTCCCCATACAATGAGCAGTTCTTC
CTARDSPYNEQFF
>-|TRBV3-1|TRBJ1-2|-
TGTGCCAGCAGCCAAGATGTCGGGGCGGGTGGCTACACCTTC
CASSQDVGAGGYTF
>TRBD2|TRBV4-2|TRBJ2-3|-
TGTGCCAGCAGCCGGAATAGCGGGGGGCTAACAGATACGCAGTATTTT
CASSRNSGGLTDTQYF
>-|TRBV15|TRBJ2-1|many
TGTGCCACCAGCCGAAGCGGGACAGACTACAATGAGCAGTTCTTC
CATSRSGTDYNEQFF
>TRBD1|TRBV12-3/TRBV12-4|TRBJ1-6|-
TGTGCCAGCAGTTCGATTTTAGAGGACAGGGGTATTTCACCCCTCCACTTT
CASSSILEDRGISPLHF
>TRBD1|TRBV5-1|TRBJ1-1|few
TGCGCCAGCAGCCGGGACGGGACAGGGAACACTGAAGCTTTCTTT
CASSRDGTGNTEAFF
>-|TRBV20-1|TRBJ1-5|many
TGCAGTGCGACCGCGAGTACAGGGAAGGATCAGCCCCAGCATTTT
CSATASTGKDQPQHF
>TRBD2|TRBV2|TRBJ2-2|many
TGTGCCAGCAGGGAACTAGCGGGGGGGCAAGAGCTGTTTTTT
CASRELAGGQELFF
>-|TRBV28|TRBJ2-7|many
TGTGCCAGCAGTCCTCCCCCGGACGGGCCCTACGAGCAGTACTTC
CASSPPPDGPYEQYF
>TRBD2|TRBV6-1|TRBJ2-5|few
TGTGCCAGCAGTGACCCGGGAGGGGGGGTGGAGACCCAGTACTTC
CASSDPGGGVETQYF
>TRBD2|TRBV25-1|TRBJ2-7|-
TGTGCCAGCAGTGCCGGACTAGCGGGGGTGTCCTACGAGCAGTACTTC
CASSAGLAGVSYEQYF
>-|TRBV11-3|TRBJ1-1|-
TGTGCCAGCAGCTTAACCACAGGGAAGAACACTGAAGCTTTCTTT
CASSLTTGKNTEAFF
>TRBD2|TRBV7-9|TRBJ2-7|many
TGTGCCAGCAGCGCCCGACTAGCGGGAAGCGAGCAGTACTTC
CASSARLAGSEQYF
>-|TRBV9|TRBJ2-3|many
TGTGCCAGCAGCGTAGGACTAGGCACAGATACGCAGTATTTT
CASSVGLGTDTQYF
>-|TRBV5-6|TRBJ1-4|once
TGTGCCAGCAGCTCCTTGGGCGGGGCGGATGAAAAACTGTTTTTT
CASSSLGGADEKLFF
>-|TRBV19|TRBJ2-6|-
TGTGCCAGTACCGCTCAGGGGCCTGGGGCCAACGTCCTGACTTTC
CASTAQGPGANVLTF
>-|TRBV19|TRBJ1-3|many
TGTGCCAGTAGTATAACTGGAAACACCATATATTTT
CASSITGNTIYF
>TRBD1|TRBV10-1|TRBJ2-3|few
TGCGCCAGCAGACAGGGGGCTACCCCAGATATGCAGTATTTT
CASRQGATPDMQYF
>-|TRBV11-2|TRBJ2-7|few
TGTGCCAGCAGCCGGATAGGGGTCTCCTACGAGCAGTACTTC
CASSRIGVSYEQYF
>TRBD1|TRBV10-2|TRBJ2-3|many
TGCGCCAGCAGTGAAGGGACAGGGATTAGATTCACAGATACGCAGTATTTT
CASSEGTGIRFTDTQYF
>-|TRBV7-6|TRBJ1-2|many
TGTGCCAGCAGCTTACTTCATGGCTACACCTTC
CASSLLHGYTF
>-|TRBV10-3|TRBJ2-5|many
TGTGCCATCAGTGAGTCCCTTATAGGGGCAGAGACCCAGTACTTC
CAISESLIGAETQYF
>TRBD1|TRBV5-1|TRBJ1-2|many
TGCGCCAGCGGGTCTACAGGGGGAATCTATGGCTACACCTTC
CASGSTGGIYGYTF
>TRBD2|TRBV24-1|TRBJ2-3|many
TGTGCCACCAGTGATCGCCGGGGGGTCGTGAATACGCAGTATTTT
CATSDRRGVVNTQYF
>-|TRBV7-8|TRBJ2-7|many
TGTGCCAGCAGCTTAGCCACCGGCTCCTACGAGCAGTACTTC
CASSLATGSYEQYF
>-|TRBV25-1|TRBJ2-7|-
TGTGCCAGCACTGTGGACAACTACGAGCAGTACTTC
CASTVDNYEQYF
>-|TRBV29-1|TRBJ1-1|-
TGCAGCGTGGGACGGATGAACACTGAAGCTTTCTTT
CSVGRMNTEAFF
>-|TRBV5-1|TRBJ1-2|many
TGCGCCAGCAGCTTAAAGGGTATTCGGTATGGCTACACCTTC
CASSLKGIRYGYTF
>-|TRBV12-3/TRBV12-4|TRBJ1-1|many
TGTGCCAGCAGCCGACAGGAGAACACTGAAGCTTTCTTT
CASSRQENTEAFF
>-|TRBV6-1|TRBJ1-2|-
TGTGCCAGCAGGCTATTCGGGCAGGGGAACTATGGCTACACCTTC
CASRLFGQGNYGYTF
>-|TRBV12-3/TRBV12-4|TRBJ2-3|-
TGTGCCAGCAGTTTACTTGCGGGCGCCACAGATACGCAGTATTTT
CASSLLAGATDTQYF
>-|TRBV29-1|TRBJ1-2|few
TGCAGCGTGGGACACCCTGGGGTGGACTATGGCTACACCTTC
CSVGHPGVDYGYTF
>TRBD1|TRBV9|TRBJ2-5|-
TGTGCCAGCAGCGTAGGTACAGGGGTTGTAGAGACCCAGTACTTC
CASSVGTGVVETQYF
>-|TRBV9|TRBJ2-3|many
TGTGCCAGCAGCGTAGATTGGTATGGGGGAACGCAGTATTTT
CASSVDWYGGTQYF
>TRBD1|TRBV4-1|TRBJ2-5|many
TGCGCCAGCAGCCTAAGATTAGGACAGGGGGCGGAGACCCAGTACTTC
CASSLRLGQGAETQYF
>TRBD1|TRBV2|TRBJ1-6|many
TGTGCCAGCAGTCGAGGGACAGGGAGGGATTCACCCCTCCACTTT
CASSRGTGRDSPLHF
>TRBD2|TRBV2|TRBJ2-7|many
TGTGCCAGCCGGGGGACTAGCGGGAGCGAGCAGTACTTC
CASRGTSGSEQYF
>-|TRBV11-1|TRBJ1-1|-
TGTGCCAGCAGCTTAATCGGCAGTATGAGCACTGAAGCTTTCTTT
CASSLIGSMSTEAFF
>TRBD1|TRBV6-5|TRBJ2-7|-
TGTGCCAGCAGTTACGGACAGGGTGGTGACGAGCAGTACTTC
CASSYGQGGDEQYF
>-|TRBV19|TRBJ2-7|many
TGTGCCAGTAGTACTGCCGACAAGACAACGCAGTACTTC
CASSTADKTTQYF
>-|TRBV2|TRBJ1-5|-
TGTGCCAGCACCCGGGGGCCGTCCCAGCATTTT
CASTRGPSQHF
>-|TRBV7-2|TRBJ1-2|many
TGTGCCAGCAGCCGCCAAGAGATCTATGGCTACACCTTC
CASSRQEIYGYTF
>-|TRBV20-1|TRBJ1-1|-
TGCAGTGCTAGTGCCAGGGTGTTATTGGCGGACACTGAAGCTTTCTTT
CSASARVLLADTEAFF